Below, one TCR beta chain is given with its context. This specimen comes from a study of blood T cell repertoires in COVID-19. Only in-frame clones appear in the TCRdb table, and some are missing; sequencing was by immunoSEQ multiplex PCR. The sample has 100,000 to 130,000 clones; about 90% are singletons. The germline V gene has CDR1 ENHRY and CDR2 SYGVKD. V was cut by 4 bases and J by 5 bases, with 17 bases left in between. The CDR3 sequence is 15 residues long. Sequenced material: peripheral blood. The J gene is TRBJ1-1, the V gene TRBV10-3, with a tentative D call TRBD1 (6 bases). This TCR derives from a man between 35 and 55 years old with active or convalescent COVID-19. The CDR3 region has the DNA TGTGCCATCAGTGGTGGTCGAGAGGGGGGGACTGAAGCTTTCTTT. This codes for CAISGGREGGTEAFF.